This T cell receptor (beta chain) was recovered during a study of blood T cells in healthy people across ages. A second PCR of roughly 6 to 12 cycles used a sample-barcoded 5' primer and a J-beta primer mix. A single record per CDR3 protein comes from TCRdb applying MiXCR to the 5' RACE reads. The repertoire has some 860,000 distinct CDR3 sequences, more than 50% of them found once; the top ten carry around 25%. Germline CDR1 reads LGHDT; CDR2 reads YNNKEL (reference sequence). The CDR3 runs 14 residues. V lost 1 base and J 5 bases, leaving 12 bases between the germline ends. This clonotype was observed a handful of times. Aged about 6 to 100, donors were systemically healthy Caucasians from Russia.

The sequencing input was blood. This chain joins TRBV3-1 and TRBJ2-7; D ambiguous. This TCR came from a man aged 35-49 years in good health. The CDR3 reads CASSQGASPNEQYF. In DNA form, the CDR3 reads TGTGCCAGCAGCCAAGGCGCTTCCCCGAACGAGCAGTACTTC.